One sample yielded the 29 T cell receptor beta chains listed below, sequenced in a study of persistence of HIV-infected CD4 T cells. What these receptors recognize is not known. The immunoSEQ assay was version 4, run in survey mode. Profiled with immunoSEQ multiplex PCR; TCRdb holds only in-frame clones, not every one. This table holds about 36,000 clones, 85% to 90% found once. Overlapping HIV-1 Gag 15-mer peptides at 1 ug per peptide per mL were used. Memory cells lacking CD40L and CD69 with high CD45RO were sorted. Material: cultured CD4+ T cells from PBMCs, obtained from a patient who received antiretroviral therapy. Every receptor here comes from an adult with HIV. The donor label of this sample is uncertain.

V gene TRBV9 combines with J gene TRBJ2-2; no reliable D call. Trimming shortened V by 0 bases and J by 4 bases, and 16 bases separated the two germline ends. This CDR3 spans 17 amino acids. Germline CDR1 SGDLS, CDR2 YYNGEE. CDR3 amino acids: CASSVEGYNGVTGELFF. CDR3 DNA: TGTGCCAGCAGCGTAGAGGGATACAATGGGGTCACCGGGGAGCTGTTTTTT.

The sample holds a few counts of this clone. The rearrangement uses TRBV18 and TRBJ1-1; weak D call: TRBD1 (5 bases). V was clipped by 3 bases and J by 4 bases, with 18 bases between them. The CDR3 extends over 16 amino acids. The germline V gene encodes CDR1 KGHSH and CDR2 LQKENI. CDR3 in amino acids: CASSPTSPGVSTEAFF. The CDR3 DNA reads as TGTGCCAGCTCACCCACCTCCCCGGGGGTGAGCACTGAAGCTTTCTTT.

This clone is a singleton in its sample. This sequence joins TRBV4-1 and TRBJ1-5; maybe TRBD1 (5 bases). Germline V gene sequence: CDR1 MGHRA, CDR2 YSYEKL. V was clipped by 3 bases and J by 2 bases, with 17 bases between them. The CDR3 is made up of 17 amino acids. This CDR3 reads CASSHAPGSRGNQPQHF. The CDR3 DNA sequence: TGCGCCAGCAGCCATGCGCCAGGGTCGAGGGGCAATCAGCCCCAGCATTTT.

In its sample, this clone was seen once. J is TRBJ1-3 and V is TRBV3-1 (or the pseudogene TRBV3-2); 7 bases match TRBD1. CDR1 and CDR2 (germline): LGHDT, YNNKEL (reference sequence). The CDR3 extends over 17 amino acids. V shed 0 bases, J shed 9 bases, and the junction held 14 bases outside the gene matches. The CDR3 is CASSQDLTGWSGSTIYF. The CDR3 DNA follows: TGTGCCAGCAGCCAAGACCTGACAGGGTGGTCAGGTAGCACCATATATTTT.

The gene calls are TRBV28 and TRBJ1-2, with TRBD1 identical over 7 bases. The CDR3 has 14 amino acids. The junction had 13 bases not matched to a gene; V was cut back by 8 bases and J by 7 bases. The germline CDR1 and CDR2 sequences are MDHEN and SYDVKM. CDR3 nucleotides: TGTGCCAGCGGTCCGGGACAGCGCCTTAGTGGCTACACCTTC. Residues: CASGPGQRLSGYTF.

V gene TRBV7-2 combines with J gene TRBJ2-7, with TRBD1 identical over 8 bases. The CDR3 extends over 13 amino acids. Germline CDR1 and CDR2: SGHTA and FQGNSA. V lost 6 bases to trimming and J lost 4 bases; unmatched junction nucleotides: 5. The CDR3 sequence is CASRGGQAYEQYF. CDR3 nucleotides: TGTGCCAGCAGAGGGGGACAGGCATACGAGCAGTACTTC.

This chain uses TRBV11-2 with TRBJ1-3, with D maybe TRBD1 (5 bases). V lost 8 bases to trimming and J lost 0 bases, with 14 bases between them. The CDR3 has 15 amino acids. CDR1 is SGHAT, CDR2 FQNNGV, per germline. This chain's CDR3 is CASSPDRNSGNTIYF. CDR3 coding DNA: TGTGCCAGCTCCCCCGACAGAAACTCTGGAAACACCATATATTTT.

This chain connects TRBV6-4 to TRBJ2-2, with D perhaps TRBD1 (6 bases). Trimming shortened V by 10 bases and J by 0 bases, and 6 bases separated the two germline ends. There are 12 residues in the CDR3. Germline CDR1 is MRHNA and CDR2 is SNTAGT. The CDR3 is CAKGANTGELFF. Here the CDR3 DNA reads TGTGCCAAGGGGGCGAACACCGGGGAGCTGTTTTTT.

The rearrangement joins TRBV20-1 to TRBJ2-1; D possibly corresponds to TRBD2 (5 bases). The CDR3 has 9 amino acids. Germline lookup yields CDR1 DFQATT and CDR2 SNEGSKA (reference sequence). The CDR3 nucleotides are TGCAGCTACCTAGAGGGGCAGTTCTTC. Its translation: CSYLEGQFF.

This chain links TRBV9 with TRBJ2-2, with unresolved D. There are 18 residues in the CDR3. Trimming pared 5 bases from V and 0 bases from J, leaving 20 bases between. Germline CDR1 SGDLS, CDR2 YYNGEE. CDR3 DNA: TGTGCCAGCAGACGACCCCGTTTTGGATGTACGAACACCGGGGAGCTGTTTTTT. This sequence encodes CASRRPRFGCTNTGELFF.

CDR3 nucleotides: TGTGCCAGCAGTTCTCCTTCCTCCTACGAGCAGTACTTC. It translates to CASSSPSSYEQYF. The chain carries TRBV28 and TRBJ2-7; D remains ambiguous. Germline values: CDR1 MDHEN, CDR2 SYDVKM. Between the trimmed V and J ends, which lost 4 bases and 0 bases, there was a span of 7 bases. The CDR3 sequence is 13 residues long.

V is TRBV6-5 and J is TRBJ1-2; tentatively, D is TRBD1 (5 bases). The CDR3 consists of 13 residues. V lost 2 bases to trimming and J lost 7 bases, with 11 bases between them. Germline CDR1 reads MNHEY; CDR2 reads SVGAGI. CDR3 residues: CASSYRDGIGYTF. The CDR3 region has the DNA TGTGCCAGCAGTTACCGGGACGGAATTGGCTACACCTTC.

The V and J genes are TRBV6-6 and TRBJ2-3; 12 nucleotides match TRBD2. CDR1 and CDR2 (germline): MNHNY, SVGAGI (reference sequence). There are 17 residues in the CDR3. J gave up 4 bases and V 5 bases, and 10 bases lay outside the gene matches. CDR3 region: CASSLYPSGGVSDTQYF. The CDR3 bases are TGTGCCAGCAGTCTCTACCCTAGCGGGGGGGTGTCAGATACGCAGTATTTT.

The chain links TRBV4-2 to TRBJ2-3; TRBD2 aligns across 13 bases. The V segment lost 3 bases and the J segment 7 bases; nucleotides outside the gene matches: 7. Germline CDR1 and CDR2: LGHNA and YNFKEQ. CDR3 size: 16 residues. Written as DNA, the CDR3 is TGTGCCAGCAGCCAGCCCACTAGCGGGGGGGCTAATACGCAGTATTTT. This sequence encodes CASSQPTSGGANTQYF.

The chain is built from TRBV4-2 and TRBJ2-7, with D perhaps TRBD1 (5 bases). Deletions cut 0 bases from V and 6 bases from J, with 15 bases between. Germline CDR1 reads LGHNA; CDR2 reads YNFKEQ. The CDR3 length is 15 residues. The CDR3: CASSQDSPGQREQYF. The CDR3, as DNA: TGTGCCAGCAGCCAAGATTCCCCCGGACAACGCGAGCAGTACTTC.

The rearrangement uses TRBV24-1 and TRBJ1-1; possible D gene TRBD1, 6 bases. CDR3 length: 15 residues. Germline CDR1 is KGHDR and CDR2 is SFDVKD. The ends were cut back, 7 bases at V and 1 base at J, with 15 bases in the middle. The CDR3 coding sequence is TGTGCCACCAGCCCTCCGGGGGGGCCGAACACTGAAGCTTTCTTT. Its protein product is CATSPPGGPNTEAFF.

This clone was picked up one time. The J gene is TRBJ2-7, the V gene TRBV7-8; weak D call: TRBD1 (6 bases). CDR1 is SGHVS, CDR2 FQNEAQ, per germline. The length of the CDR3 is 15 residues. The V end lost 0 bases, the J end lost 6 bases, and 15 bases lay between the germline ends. In DNA form, the CDR3 reads TGTGCCAGCAGCTTAGCGCCAGGGGTGGACGCCGAGCAGTACTTC. Residues: CASSLAPGVDAEQYF.

This clone has only one observation. The chain joins TRBV28 to TRBJ1-3; D is perhaps TRBD1 (6 bases). The germline CDR1 and CDR2 sequences are MDHEN and SYDVKM. The CDR3 extends over 15 amino acids. V was shortened by 3 bases and J by 1 base, with 10 bases between the two germline ends. The CDR3 spells CASSFGGTSGNTIYF. The CDR3 DNA is TGTGCCAGCAGTTTTGGAGGGACATCTGGAAACACCATATATTTT.

DNA of the CDR3: TGTGCCACCAGTGATGCTTACGGGGGGCTTCCCACGGATACGCAGTATTTT. Its translation: CATSDAYGGLPTDTQYF. The gene calls are TRBV24-1 and TRBJ2-3; possible D gene TRBD2, 7 bases. The CDR3 sequence is 17 residues long. The V gene's germline CDR1 is KGHDR and CDR2 SFDVKD. V was pared by 3 bases and J by 6 bases, with 21 bases between.

This chain joins TRBV24-1 and TRBJ1-5; D is ambiguous. The V end was cut by 2 bases, the J end by 4 bases, with 11 bases between. This CDR3 has 15 amino acids. Germline CDR1 and CDR2: KGHDR and SFDVKD. CDR3 coding DNA: TGTGCCACCAGTGATTCGGGAGCCAGAAATCAGCCCCAGCATTTT. Its protein product is CATSDSGARNQPQHF.

A single count supports this clone. The V and J genes are TRBV18 and TRBJ1-5; D gene unclear. In germline, CDR1 is KGHSH, CDR2 LQKENI. This CDR3 contains 16 residues. Trimming took 2 bases from V and 2 from J, leaving 13 bases between them. This chain's CDR3 is CASSPSTDMRNQPQHF. The CDR3, as DNA: TGTGCCAGCTCACCAAGTACAGATATGCGCAATCAGCCCCAGCATTTT.

The V and J genes are TRBV24-1 and TRBJ2-2; D might be TRBD1 or TRBD2, each matching 5 bases. Germline CDR1 is KGHDR and CDR2 is SFDVKD. V lost 4 bases and J lost 5, with 13 bases in between. The CDR3 contains 15 residues. The CDR3 DNA is TGTGCCACCAGTGACGCCGGGACCTATACCGGGGAGCTGTTTTTT. It codes for CATSDAGTYTGELFF.

The rearrangement uses TRBV6-1 and TRBJ2-2; possible D gene TRBD1, 5 bases. Germline V CDR1 and CDR2: MNHNS, SASEGT. The CDR3 is 16 amino acids. Trimming pared 6 bases from V and 0 bases from J, leaving 14 bases between. The CDR3 loop reads CASSEQVPANTGELFF. CDR3 nucleotides: TGTGCCAGCAGCGAACAGGTTCCCGCGAACACCGGGGAGCTGTTTTTT.

The chain has TRBV19 and TRBJ2-7; 8 nucleotides align to TRBD2. The ends lost 4 bases at V and 1 base at J; junction bases unmatched: 9. The CDR3 length is 16 residues. CDR1 LNHDA and CDR2 SQIVND come from the germline V gene (reference sequence). CDR3 nucleotide sequence: TGTGCCAGTAGTAAGGGGGGGCGGGGGGCGTCCTACGAGCAGTACTTC. It encodes CASSKGGRGASYEQYF.

The chain links TRBV7-2 to TRBJ1-2; D is unclear. CDR3 length equals 15 residues. Germline CDR1 is SGHTA and CDR2 is FQGNSA. Between the trimmed V and J ends, which lost 5 bases and 1 base, there was a span of 14 bases. The CDR3 here is CASSPAVTGNYGYTF. The CDR3 nucleotides read TGTGCCAGCAGCCCAGCGGTCACCGGTAACTATGGCTACACCTTC. The variable domain in full, completed from reference TRBV7-2 and TRBJ1-2, reads GAGVSQSPSNKVTEKGKDVELRCDPISGHTALYWYRQSLGQGLEFLIYFQGNSAPDKSGLPSDRFSAERTGGSVSTLTIQRTQQEDSAVYLCASSPAVTGNYGYTFGSGTRLTVV.

The chain combines TRBV2 with TRBJ2-3, with 10 bases lining up with TRBD2. V trimming: 5 bases; J trimming: 2 bases; junction bases outside the gene matches: 4. Looked up from germline, CDR1 is SNHLY and CDR2 is FYNNEI. This CDR3 is 15 amino acids long. CDR3 nucleotide sequence: TGTGCCAGCAGTCCTAGCGGGGGAACCACAGATACGCAGTATTTT. Protein product: CASSPSGGTTDTQYF.

V and J are TRBV10-1 and TRBJ2-3, with 11 bases aligning to TRBD2. This CDR3 has 17 residues. Germline-derived CDR1 and CDR2 are WNHNN and SYGVQD (reference sequence). With 2 bases clipped from V and 1 base from J, the junction kept 5 bases outside the gene matches. CDR3 in DNA: TGCGCCAGCAGTGAGCTACTAGCGGGGGCCGGCACAGATACGCAGTATTTT. It yields the protein CASSELLAGAGTDTQYF.

This chain connects TRBV25-1 to TRBJ1-5; D unresolved. CDR3 length: 16 amino acids. Germline CDR1 MGHDK, CDR2 SYGVNS. With 1 base removed from V and 2 bases from J, the gap between germline ends came to 12 bases. The CDR3, as DNA: TGTGCCAGCAGTGAATCTTGGGGTGGGGGCAATCAGCCCCAGCATTTT. Its protein product is CASSESWGGGNQPQHF.

This chain's CDR3 is CASSSGQGISRNTIYF. As DNA, the CDR3 is TGTGCCAGCAGTTCCGGACAGGGGATCAGTCGTAACACCATATATTTT. The V and J genes are TRBV6-5 and TRBJ1-3; TRBD1 matches 9 bases. Trimming at V came to 4 bases and at J to 7 bases, leaving 11 bases not matched to a gene. Germline V gene data show CDR1 as MNHEY and CDR2 as SVGAGI. The CDR3 is made up of 16 amino acids.